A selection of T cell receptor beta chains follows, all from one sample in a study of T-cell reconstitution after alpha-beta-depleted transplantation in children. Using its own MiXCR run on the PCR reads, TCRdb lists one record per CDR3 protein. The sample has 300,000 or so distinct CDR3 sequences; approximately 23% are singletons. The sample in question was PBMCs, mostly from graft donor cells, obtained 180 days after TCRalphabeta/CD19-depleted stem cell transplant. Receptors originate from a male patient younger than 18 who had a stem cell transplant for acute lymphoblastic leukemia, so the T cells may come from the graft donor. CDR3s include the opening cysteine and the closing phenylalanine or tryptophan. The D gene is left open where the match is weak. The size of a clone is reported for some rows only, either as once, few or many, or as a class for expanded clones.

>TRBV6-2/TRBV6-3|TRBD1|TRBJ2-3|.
CASSWTGETDTQYF
TGTGCCAGCAGTTGGACAGGGGAGACAGATACGCAGTATTTT
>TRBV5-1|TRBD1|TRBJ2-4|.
CASSSRGTGYDIQYF
TGCGCCAGCAGCTCCCGGGGGACAGGGTACGACATTCAGTACTTC
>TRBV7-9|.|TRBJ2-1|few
CASREGSGSYNEQFF
TGTGCCAGCAGGGAAGGCAGCGGCTCCTACAATGAGCAGTTCTTC
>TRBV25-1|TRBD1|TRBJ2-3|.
CASSEGQGAADTQYF
TGTGCCAGCAGTGAAGGACAGGGGGCGGCAGATACGCAGTATTTT
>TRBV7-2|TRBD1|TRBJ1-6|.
CASSKTGAGNSPLHF
TGTGCCAGCAGCAAGACAGGGGCTGGTAATTCACCCCTCCACTTT
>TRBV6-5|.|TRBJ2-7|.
CASSFNRAHEQYF
TGTGCCAGCAGTTTTAACAGGGCCCACGAGCAGTACTTC
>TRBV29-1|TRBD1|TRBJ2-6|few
CSVDGQGRAGANVLTF
TGCAGCGTTGACGGACAGGGGCGGGCTGGGGCCAACGTCCTGACTTTC
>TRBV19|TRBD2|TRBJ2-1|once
CASSIVAGGGHEQFF
TGTGCCAGTAGTATCGTAGCGGGAGGGGGGCATGAGCAGTTCTTC
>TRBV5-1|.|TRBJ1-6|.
CASSRTGDLNSPLHF
TGCGCCAGCAGCCGTACCGGGGACCTAAATTCACCCCTCCACTTT
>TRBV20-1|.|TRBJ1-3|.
CSALRGDGNTIYF
TGCAGTGCTCTCAGGGGAGATGGAAACACCATATATTTT
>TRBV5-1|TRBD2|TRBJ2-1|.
CASSPPSGAYNEQFF
TGCGCCAGCAGCCCCCCTAGCGGGGCCTACAATGAGCAGTTCTTC